This T cell receptor (beta chain) is drawn from a study of blood T cells in healthy people across ages. Study summary: About one barcoded beta molecule per two T cells was the capture yield of template switching.

CDR3 length: 16 residues. The authors ran a second PCR of roughly 6 to 12 cycles using a sample-barcoded 5' primer and a J-beta primer mix. One entry per CDR3 protein results from TCRdb running MiXCR on the 5' RACE reads. The repertoire holds about 1.1 million distinct CDR3 sequences, around two fifths seen once, with less than 15% in the top ten. To note about this clonotype: Antigen: not known.

Study outcomes and limitations: Conclusively comparing naive with antigen-experienced cells was impossible with unsorted PBMCs.

The study drew donors from healthy Caucasian individuals in Russia aged about 6 to 90. Each of the donors had ten milliliters of peripheral blood drawn into EDTA-treated Vacutainer tubes. The rearrangement links TRBV21-1 to TRBJ1-4; the D segment call TRBD1 is taken from the table without a DNA check. TRBV21-1 is shown as a pseudogene. The source is a man aged 18 to 29 in good health. Specimen: blood. The CDR3 region is CASIMGQGGLYEKLFF. The CDR3 nucleotides are TGTGCCAGCATCATGGGACAGGGTGGCCTTTATGAAAAACTGTTTTTT.